This entry describes one T cell receptor (beta chain). A read error may be the cause here, since a much bigger clone is one base away. The data originate from a study of regulatory T cells in long-lasting Graves disease. At the level of the study: Antithyroid drugs had been taken by newly diagnosed Graves' patients for under 3 months.

Trimming stripped 2 bases from V and 3 bases from J, with 25 bases between. This CDR3 is built from 20 residues. Germline CDR1 SGHNT, CDR2 YENEEA. Time point of the sample: newly diagnosed GD, antithyroid drugs for less than 3 months. Preparation of the TCR library used RNA extracted from PBMCs. CDR3 regions were amplified by Arm-PCR using iRepertoire HTBI primers to build TCR beta libraries. MiXCR, applied by TCRdb to the multiplex PCR reads, yields one record per CDR3 protein. The data show about 210,000 distinct CDR3 sequences, roughly 19% seen once. This same sample was also part of a study on T cells in Graves' hyperthyroidism and ophthalmopathy. From that study: Diagnoses used clinical symptoms, serum thyroxine and TRAb, thyroid ultrasound and orbital computed tomography. HTBI primers were the set used in a first-round RT-PCR of the TCR CDR3. Within blood appeared most thyroid clonotypes that had expanded above 0.001.

This sample comprised peripheral blood mononuclear cells (PBMCs), obtained at new diagnosis, from a patient treated with antithyroid drugs. This TCR was recovered from a woman aged 25 to 39 with Graves disease. This chain joins TRBV11-3 and TRBJ2-2; TRBD1 is a possible D gene (6 bases). The CDR3 region has the DNA TGTGCCAGCAGCTTAAACTGGGCCCCCCCAGGGGCCGGGGACACCGGGGAGCTGTTTTTT. Translated: CASSLNWAPPGAGDTGELFF.